The next 12 T cell receptor beta chains were all read from a single sample in a study of cytomegalovirus exposure and HLA in healthy donors (dated by TCRdb to 2016 to 2017). Library preparation used the immunoSEQ multiplex PCR assay. The multiplex PCR relied on a mix of 60 forward primers for TCR Vbeta segments and 13 reverse primers for TCR Jbeta segments. Held by TCRdb, this immuneACCESS table contains in-frame sequences only and omits some clones. Under half of the omission traces to an unresolved V gene where checked; the cause of the rest is unknown. The sample's table lists a count of over 120,000 clones. Clones ranked in the top ten supply 0.8% to 1% of the sample. The sequencing input was PBMCs. The receptors stem from a male donor in good health and CMV-seronegative.

This chain links TRBV7-9 with TRBJ2-7; D may be TRBD2 (6 bases). V dropped 5 bases and J dropped 1 base, with 9 bases sitting between them. The CDR3 runs 13 residues. Germline CDR1 is SEHNR and CDR2 is FQNEAQ (reference sequence). CDR3 region: CASSPGGSYEQYF. The CDR3 DNA is TGTGCCAGCAGCCCTGGGGGGTCCTACGAGCAGTACTTC.

The chain employs TRBV6-1 and TRBJ2-3; 8 nucleotides align to TRBD2. V was clipped by 2 bases and J by 3 bases; unmatched bases: 4. CDR1 is MNHNS, CDR2 SASEGT, per germline. CDR3 length: 15 residues. CDR3 DNA sequence: TGTGCCAGCAGTGAAAGGGAGCGGGAGACAGATACGCAGTATTTT. Translating gives CASSERERETDTQYF.

The J gene is TRBJ2-7, the V gene TRBV11-2; TRBD2 agrees at 7 bases. The V gene's germline CDR1 is SGHAT and CDR2 FQNNGV. Trimming cost V 4 bases and J 2 bases; bases outside gene matches: 8. The CDR3 spans 15 residues. The CDR3 sequence: CASSSDGRATYEQYF. The CDR3 DNA is TGTGCCAGCAGCTCCGATGGGAGGGCCACCTACGAGCAGTACTTC.

This chain links TRBV30 with TRBJ1-5, with 7 nucleotides matching TRBD1. Germline-derived CDR1 and CDR2 are GTSNPN and SVGIG (reference sequence). The CDR3 runs 15 residues. V shed 1 base, J shed 3 bases, and the junction held 6 bases outside the gene matches. Written as DNA, the CDR3 is TGTGCCTGGAGTGCCTGGACAGGAACCAATCAGCCCCAGCATTTT. Its translation: CAWSAWTGTNQPQHF.

The chain has TRBV27 and TRBJ2-7; 7 nucleotides line up with TRBD1. After removal of 0 bases from V and 2 bases from J, the junction contained 10 bases not matched to a gene. Germline CDR1 reads MNHEY; CDR2 reads SMNVEV (reference sequence). The CDR3 contains 17 residues. CDR3 DNA: TGTGCCAGCAGTTTATCTGGGCACTTGACAGGGACCTACGAGCAGTACTTC. It specifies CASSLSGHLTGTYEQYF.

The chain is built from TRBV11-3 and TRBJ1-1; D remains ambiguous. Germline-derived CDR1 and CDR2 are SGHNT and YENEEA. CDR3 length: 13 amino acids. Trimming removed 1 base at V and 1 base at J, with 4 bases between. In DNA form, the CDR3 reads TGTGCCAGCAGCTTAGGAGGGAACACTGAAGCTTTCTTT. As protein: CASSLGGNTEAFF.

The rearrangement joins TRBV19 to TRBJ2-1, with TRBD1 identical over 8 bases. CDR3 length equals 14 residues. Germline V gives CDR1 LNHDA, CDR2 SQIVND (reference sequence). Unmatched junction bases numbered 8, after V lost 7 bases and J lost 6 bases. Written as DNA, the CDR3 is TGTGCCAGTAAACCAGGGGGCGCGAGCAATGAGCAGTTCTTC. Translating it yields CASKPGGASNEQFF.

This rearrangement joins TRBV7-8 to TRBJ1-2; D is ambiguous. V lost 5 bases and J lost 3, with 16 bases in between. The CDR3 spans 15 residues. Per the germline V gene, CDR1 is SGHVS and CDR2 is FQNEAQ. CDR3 amino acids: CASSPRGGIDYGYTF. CDR3 nucleotides: TGTGCCAGCAGCCCCCGTGGAGGGATAGACTATGGCTACACCTTC.

The chain has TRBV18 and TRBJ2-2; D call uncertain. V gave up 1 base and J gave up 2 bases, with 11 bases separating them. This CDR3 is built from 16 residues. Germline lookup yields CDR1 KGHSH and CDR2 LQKENI. The CDR3 here is CASSPLVVTNTGELFF. CDR3 in DNA: TGTGCCAGCTCACCACTGGTAGTGACAAACACCGGGGAGCTGTTTTTT.

CDR3 region: CASSQEFGTYEQFF. The CDR3 DNA follows: TGCGCCAGCAGCCAAGAGTTTGGTACATATGAGCAGTTCTTC. The chain has TRBV4-1 and TRBJ2-1; D call uncertain. V was pared by 0 bases and J by 8 bases, with 11 bases between. The CDR3 contains 14 residues. The germline gives CDR1 MGHRA, CDR2 YSYEKL.

This rearrangement joins TRBV28 to TRBJ1-2; 7 nucleotides match TRBD1. V gave up 7 bases and J gave up 5 bases; unmatched junction bases: 13. CDR3 length: 15 residues. CDR1 is MDHEN and CDR2 is SYDVKM in the germline V gene. Here the CDR3 reads CASTPLLAGGYGYTF. The CDR3 DNA reads as TGTGCCAGCACCCCTCTTCTGGCAGGGGGGTATGGCTACACCTTC.

The chain uses TRBV14 and TRBJ2-5; the match to TRBD2 covers 10 bases. With V trimmed by 1 base and J by 5 bases, 10 bases remained unmatched. This CDR3 is 17 amino acids long. Germline loops: CDR1 SGHDN, CDR2 FVKESK. CDR3 coding DNA: TGTGCCAGCAGCCAAGTCGATAGCGGGAGGCTGTACGAGACCCAGTACTTC. This encodes CASSQVDSGRLYETQYF.